This is a list of T cell receptor beta chains from one sample in a study of blood T cell repertoires in COVID-19. Only in-frame clones appear in the TCRdb table, and some are missing; sequencing was by immunoSEQ multiplex PCR. The sample shows fewer than 400,000 clones, 85% of them seen only once. Material: peripheral blood. The receptor source for this set is a woman between 18 and 29 years old with acute or convalescent COVID-19. Both conserved end residues are part of each CDR3. Fields, in order: D gene, V gene, J gene, clone size, CDR3 protein, CDR3 DNA. The D gene is left open where the match is weak. Size values are once, few and many counts, or a class for expanded clones, and some rows have none.

D: TRBD2; V: TRBV5-1; J: TRBJ2-1; size: once; CDR3: CASSSGLAIDEQFF; DNA: TGCGCCAGCAGCTCGGGACTAGCTATAGATGAGCAGTTCTTC
D: -; V: TRBV9; J: TRBJ1-1; size: -; CDR3: CASSPSGGTDRAAFF; DNA: TGTGCCAGCAGCCCCAGTGGAGGGACGGATCGTGCAGCTTTCTTT
D: -; V: TRBV27; J: TRBJ2-3; size: -; CDR3: CASSPQVTDTQYF; DNA: TGTGCCAGCAGTCCCCAGGTCACAGATACGCAGTATTTT
D: -; V: TRBV9; J: TRBJ1-5; size: -; CDR3: CASSRSSGGNQPQHF; DNA: TGTGCCAGCAGCCGGTCCTCCGGGGGCAATCAGCCCCAGCATTTT
D: -; V: TRBV12-2; J: TRBJ1-5; size: -; CDR3: CASRLNHRGNQPQHF; DNA: TGTGCAAGTCGCCTCAATCACAGGGGCAATCAGCCCCAGCATTTT
D: TRBD2; V: TRBV9; J: TRBJ2-7; size: -; CDR3: CASNSGENYEQYF; DNA: TGTGCCAGCAATAGCGGGGAGAACTACGAGCAGTACTTC
D: -; V: TRBV7-9; J: TRBJ1-5; size: few; CDR3: CASSLKGDQPQHF; DNA: TGTGCCAGCAGCTTAAAGGGGGATCAGCCCCAGCATTTT
D: TRBD1; V: TRBV18; J: TRBJ1-2; size: once; CDR3: CASSRLGSTGGSYGYTF; DNA: TGTGCCAGCTCCCGCCTGGGATCGACAGGGGGCAGTTATGGCTACACCTTC
D: -; V: TRBV5-8; J: TRBJ2-5; size: -; CDR3: CASSSGQLEETQYF; DNA: TGTGCCAGCAGCTCCGGACAGTTAGAAGAGACCCAGTACTTC
D: -; V: TRBV29-1; J: TRBJ2-1; size: -; CDR3: CSVLQNIYNEQFF; DNA: TGCAGCGTTTTACAGAACATTTACAATGAGCAGTTCTTC
D: -; V: TRBV6-5; J: TRBJ2-1; size: -; CDR3: CASSARTASYNEQFF; DNA: TGTGCCAGCAGCGCCCGGACAGCATCCTACAATGAGCAGTTCTTC
D: -; V: TRBV7-9; J: TRBJ1-2; size: few; CDR3: CASSSQGVGGYTF; DNA: TGTGCCAGCAGCTCACAGGGCGTCGGTGGCTACACCTTC
D: -; V: TRBV27; J: TRBJ1-1; size: -; CDR3: CASSLSLARTEAFF; DNA: TGTGCCAGCAGTTTATCGTTGGCGAGGACTGAAGCTTTCTTT
D: TRBD1; V: TRBV6-6; J: TRBJ2-1; size: few; CDR3: CASRGQSSYNEQFF; DNA: TGTGCCAGCAGGGGACAGAGCTCCTACAATGAGCAGTTCTTC
D: TRBD1; V: TRBV7-2; J: TRBJ2-1; size: -; CDR3: CASSLDRGRNEQFF; DNA: TGTGCCAGCAGCTTAGACAGGGGTAGGAATGAGCAGTTCTTC
D: -; V: TRBV19; J: TRBJ1-5; size: -; CDR3: CASSINQGHWRPQHF; DNA: TGTGCCAGTAGTATCAACCAGGGCCACTGGAGGCCCCAGCATTTT
D: -; V: TRBV5-6; J: TRBJ1-5; size: -; CDR3: CASSLDRDQPQHF; DNA: TGTGCCAGCAGCCTGGACAGAGATCAGCCCCAGCATTTT
D: TRBD1; V: TRBV3-1/TRBV3-2; J: TRBJ1-1; size: -; CDR3: CASSPRQGGGDTEAFF; DNA: TGTGCCAGCAGCCCCCGACAGGGAGGCGGGGACACTGAAGCTTTCTTT
D: -; V: TRBV7-9; J: TRBJ2-7; size: -; CDR3: CASARDFHPYEQYF; DNA: TGTGCCAGCGCCCGGGACTTTCATCCCTACGAGCAGTACTTC
D: TRBD1; V: TRBV9; J: TRBJ1-2; size: -; CDR3: CASSEGDSIYGYTF; DNA: TGTGCCAGCAGCGAGGGGGACAGTATCTATGGCTACACCTTC
D: -; V: TRBV3-1/TRBV3-2; J: TRBJ1-6; size: -; CDR3: CASRHQGQGSPLHF; DNA: TGTGCCAGCAGGCATCAGGGGCAGGGTTCACCCCTCCACTTT
D: TRBD1; V: TRBV6-5; J: TRBJ2-3; size: -; CDR3: CASRPRQGAEDTQYF; DNA: TGTGCCAGCAGGCCCAGACAGGGGGCTGAAGATACGCAGTATTTT
D: -; V: TRBV6-4; J: TRBJ1-1; size: once; CDR3: CASSRQENTEAFF; DNA: TGTGCCAGCAGTAGACAGGAGAACACTGAAGCTTTCTTT
D: -; V: TRBV6-5; J: TRBJ1-1; size: -; CDR3: CASRPEVNTEAFF; DNA: TGTGCCAGCAGACCAGAGGTGAACACTGAAGCTTTCTTT
D: -; V: TRBV7-8; J: TRBJ1-1; size: -; CDR3: CASSPQGLNTEAFF; DNA: TGTGCCAGCAGTCCTCAGGGTTTGAACACTGAAGCTTTCTTT
D: -; V: TRBV5-1; J: TRBJ2-5; size: -; CDR3: CASSPQGTIQETQYF; DNA: TGCGCCAGCAGCCCGCAGGGGACGATACAAGAGACCCAGTACTTC
D: -; V: TRBV18; J: TRBJ2-5; size: -; CDR3: CASSPRAGSRETQYF; DNA: TGTGCCAGCTCACCTCGGGCAGGGTCGCGGGAGACCCAGTACTTC
D: -; V: TRBV9; J: TRBJ2-3; size: -; CDR3: CASSVTGAPTDTQYF; DNA: TGTGCCAGCAGCGTGACGGGTGCGCCCACAGATACGCAGTATTTT
D: -; V: TRBV6-5; J: TRBJ1-1; size: -; CDR3: CASKSGYTEAFF; DNA: TGTGCCAGCAAATCGGGATACACTGAAGCTTTCTTT
D: -; V: TRBV15; J: TRBJ1-4; size: -; CDR3: CATSRALGEKLFF; DNA: TGTGCCACCAGCAGGGCCCTAGGTGAAAAACTGTTTTTT
D: TRBD1; V: TRBV5-1; J: TRBJ1-4; size: -; CDR3: CASSTGQGSNEKLFF; DNA: TGCGCCAGCAGCACGGGACAGGGCTCTAATGAAAAACTGTTTTTT
D: -; V: TRBV10-3; J: TRBJ1-1; size: -; CDR3: CAISRGDTSTEAFF; DNA: TGTGCCATCAGCCGGGGAGATACAAGCACTGAAGCTTTCTTT
D: -; V: TRBV6-5; J: TRBJ1-5; size: -; CDR3: CASSRGAANQPQHF; DNA: TGTGCCAGCAGCCGGGGAGCTGCCAATCAGCCCCAGCATTTT
D: TRBD1; V: TRBV4-1; J: TRBJ1-1; size: -; CDR3: CASSLFGGGPINTEAFF; DNA: TGCGCCAGCAGCCTCTTTGGAGGGGGCCCTATTAACACTGAAGCTTTCTTT
D: -; V: TRBV6-4; J: TRBJ1-3; size: -; CDR3: CASSEGTGAGNTIYF; DNA: TGTGCCAGCAGTGAAGGGACGGGGGCTGGAAACACCATATATTTT
D: -; V: TRBV3-1/TRBV3-2; J: TRBJ1-1; size: -; CDR3: CASSQDRGRDSPMNTEAFF; DNA: TGTGCCAGCAGCCAAGATCGCGGCAGGGACTCTCCTATGAACACTGAAGCTTTCTTT
D: -; V: TRBV30; J: TRBJ1-6; size: -; CDR3: CAWSVQGTNSPLHF; DNA: TGTGCCTGGAGTGTTCAGGGGACGAATTCACCCCTCCACTTT
D: TRBD2; V: TRBV6-1; J: TRBJ2-5; size: -; CDR3: CASSEAASGAPGETQYF; DNA: TGTGCCAGCAGTGAAGCGGCTAGCGGGGCCCCCGGGGAGACCCAGTACTTC
D: -; V: TRBV2; J: TRBJ1-3; size: once; CDR3: CATHRGGSSGNTIYF; DNA: TGTGCCACCCACCGAGGGGGTAGCTCTGGAAACACCATATATTTT
D: -; V: TRBV5-1; J: TRBJ1-1; size: -; CDR3: CASSLGHTQNTEAFF; DNA: TGCGCCAGCAGCTTGGGACATACACAGAACACTGAAGCTTTCTTT
D: TRBD1; V: TRBV7-2; J: TRBJ1-4; size: -; CDR3: CASSSPRGQGLSGQLFF; DNA: TGTGCCAGCAGCTCCCCCCGCGGACAGGGGCTTTCGGGTCAACTGTTTTTT
D: -; V: TRBV6-5; J: TRBJ1-3; size: -; CDR3: CASSYQGRSSGNTIYF; DNA: TGTGCCAGCAGTTACCAGGGAAGGAGCTCTGGAAACACCATATATTTT
D: TRBD1; V: TRBV4-2; J: TRBJ1-2; size: few; CDR3: CASSIGQGPYGYTF; DNA: TGTGCCAGCAGCATCGGACAGGGACCCTATGGCTACACCTTC
D: -; V: TRBV6-5; J: TRBJ1-3; size: few; CDR3: CASTSSRDTGRNTIYF; DNA: TGTGCCAGCACTTCCTCCCGGGACACCGGTCGGAACACCATATATTTT
D: TRBD1; V: TRBV7-9; J: TRBJ1-5; size: few; CDR3: CASSRGTGGGLVQHF; DNA: TGTGCCAGCAGCCGAGGGACAGGGGGCGGTCTTGTCCAGCATTTT
D: -; V: TRBV2; J: TRBJ2-7; size: -; CDR3: CASTGSGRGEQYF; DNA: TGTGCCAGCACGGGGTCGGGGAGAGGGGAGCAGTACTTC
D: -; V: TRBV5-1; J: TRBJ2-6; size: -; CDR3: CASSMDSRSGANVLTF; DNA: TGCGCCAGCAGCATGGACAGTCGCTCTGGGGCCAACGTCCTGACTTTC
D: TRBD2; V: TRBV27; J: TRBJ2-7; size: -; CDR3: CASRPGLADYEQYF; DNA: TGTGCCAGCAGACCGGGACTAGCGGACTACGAGCAGTACTTC
D: TRBD2; V: TRBV5-1; J: TRBJ2-3; size: -; CDR3: CASSLYGTSDSKDTQYF; DNA: TGCGCCAGCAGCTTATATGGGACTAGCGACAGCAAAGATACGCAGTATTTT
D: TRBD1; V: TRBV11-2; J: TRBJ2-7; size: -; CDR3: CASSVSGTGLSYEQYF; DNA: TGTGCCAGCAGCGTCTCCGGGACAGGGTTATCCTACGAGCAGTACTTC